This T cell receptor beta chain is drawn from a study of response to subunit inactivated influenza vaccine. Overall study results and limits: T cells newly recruited by each seasonal influenza vaccination are few, the authors suggested.

From the RT-PCR reads, TCRdb called clonotypes with MiXCR, one entry per CDR3 protein. This sample has over 750,000 distinct CDR3 sequences, with around 20% found just once. As regards this clonotype: Its target is not known.

The source was PBMCs from blood, collected 4 to 6 days after vaccination. The receptor was isolated from a man aged 50-60 years who received an inactivated influenza vaccine.

Here the CDR3 DNA reads TGTGCCAGCAGCTTAGTTTTTATCCAGGGGACTAGCATGAGTGAGCAGTTCTTC. Encoded protein: CASSLVFIQGTSMSEQFF. The chain employs TRBV11-1 and TRBJ2-1; 9 bases align to TRBD2. V dropped 1 base and J dropped 9; count of bases not matched to a gene: 16. This CDR3 comprises 18 residues. In germline, CDR1 is SGHAT, CDR2 FQDESV (reference sequence).